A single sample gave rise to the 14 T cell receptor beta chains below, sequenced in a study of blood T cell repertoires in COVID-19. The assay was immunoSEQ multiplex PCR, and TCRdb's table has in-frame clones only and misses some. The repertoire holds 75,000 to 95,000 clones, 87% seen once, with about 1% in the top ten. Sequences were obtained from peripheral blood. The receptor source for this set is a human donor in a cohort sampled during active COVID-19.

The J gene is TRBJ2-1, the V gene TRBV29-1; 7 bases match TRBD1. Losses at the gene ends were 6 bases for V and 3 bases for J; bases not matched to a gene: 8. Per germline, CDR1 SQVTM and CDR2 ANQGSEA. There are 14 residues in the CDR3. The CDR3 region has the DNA TGCAGCGTAGCTCCGGGACAGCTCTACAATGAGCAGTTCTTC. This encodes CSVAPGQLYNEQFF.

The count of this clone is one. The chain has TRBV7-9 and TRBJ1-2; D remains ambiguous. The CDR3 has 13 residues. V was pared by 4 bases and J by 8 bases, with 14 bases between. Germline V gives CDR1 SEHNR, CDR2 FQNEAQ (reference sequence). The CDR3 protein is CASSSDSFWGYTF. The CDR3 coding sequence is TGTGCCAGCAGCTCTGACTCTTTTTGGGGCTACACCTTC.

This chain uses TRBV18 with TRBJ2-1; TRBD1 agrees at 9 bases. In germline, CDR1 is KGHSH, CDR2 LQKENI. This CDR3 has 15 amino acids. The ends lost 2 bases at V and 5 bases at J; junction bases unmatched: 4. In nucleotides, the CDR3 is TGTGCCAGCTCACCATACAGGACAGGGGACAATGAGCAGTTCTTC. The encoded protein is CASSPYRTGDNEQFF.

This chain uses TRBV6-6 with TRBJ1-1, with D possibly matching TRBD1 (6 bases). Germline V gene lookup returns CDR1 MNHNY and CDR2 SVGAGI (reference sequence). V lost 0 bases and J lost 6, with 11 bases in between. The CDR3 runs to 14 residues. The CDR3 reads CASSYSQGRAEAFF. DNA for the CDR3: TGTGCCAGCAGTTACTCTCAGGGGAGGGCTGAAGCTTTCTTT.

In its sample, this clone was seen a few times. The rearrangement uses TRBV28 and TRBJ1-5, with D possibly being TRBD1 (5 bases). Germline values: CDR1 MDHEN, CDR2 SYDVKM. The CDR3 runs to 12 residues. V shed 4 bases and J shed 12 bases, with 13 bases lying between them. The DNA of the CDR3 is TGTGCCAGCAGTTGGGAGGGGAACAGCCAGCATTTT. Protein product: CASSWEGNSQHF.

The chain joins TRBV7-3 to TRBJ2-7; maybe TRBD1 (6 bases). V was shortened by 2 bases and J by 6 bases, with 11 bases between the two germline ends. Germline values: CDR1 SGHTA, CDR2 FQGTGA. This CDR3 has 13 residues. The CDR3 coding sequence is TGTGCCAGCAGCTTAGATCACAGGGTCGAGCAGTACTTC. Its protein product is CASSLDHRVEQYF.

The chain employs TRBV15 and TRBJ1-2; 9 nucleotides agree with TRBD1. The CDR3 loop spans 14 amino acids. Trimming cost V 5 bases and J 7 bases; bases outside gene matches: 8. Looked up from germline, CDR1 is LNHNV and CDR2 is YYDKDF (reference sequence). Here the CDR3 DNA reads TGTGCCACCAGCGCTGACAGGGGGATTGCTGGCTACACCTTC. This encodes CATSADRGIAGYTF.

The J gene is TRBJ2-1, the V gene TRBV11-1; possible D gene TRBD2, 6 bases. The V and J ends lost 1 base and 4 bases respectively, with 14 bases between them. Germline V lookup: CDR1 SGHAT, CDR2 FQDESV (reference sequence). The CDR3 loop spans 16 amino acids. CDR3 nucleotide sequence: TGTGCCAGCAGCTTAGAAAGTGGCGGGGTTTACAATGAGCAGTTCTTC. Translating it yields CASSLESGGVYNEQFF.

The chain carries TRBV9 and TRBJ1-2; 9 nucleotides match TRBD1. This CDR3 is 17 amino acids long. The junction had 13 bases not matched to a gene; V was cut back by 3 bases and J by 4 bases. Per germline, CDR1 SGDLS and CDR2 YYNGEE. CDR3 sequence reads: CASSDTGGQKTTYGYTF. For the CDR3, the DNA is TGTGCCAGCAGCGATACAGGGGGCCAGAAAACAACCTATGGCTACACCTTC.

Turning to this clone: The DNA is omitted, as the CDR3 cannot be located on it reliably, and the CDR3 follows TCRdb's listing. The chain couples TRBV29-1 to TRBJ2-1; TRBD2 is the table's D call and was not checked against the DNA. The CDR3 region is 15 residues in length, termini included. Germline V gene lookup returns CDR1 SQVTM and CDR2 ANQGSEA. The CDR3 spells CSVWRGSRSYNEQFF.

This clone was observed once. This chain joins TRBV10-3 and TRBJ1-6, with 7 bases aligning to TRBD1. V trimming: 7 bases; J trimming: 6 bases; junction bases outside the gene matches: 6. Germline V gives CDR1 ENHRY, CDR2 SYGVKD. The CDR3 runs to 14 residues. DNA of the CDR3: TGTGCCATCAAGGAGGGGGCGAGTAATTCACCCCTCCACTTT. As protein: CAIKEGASNSPLHF.

The CDR3 reads CAWSVRGLAGDNEQFF. Here the CDR3 DNA reads TGTGCCTGGAGTGTACGGGGACTAGCGGGGGACAATGAGCAGTTCTTC. V and J are TRBV30 and TRBJ2-1, with TRBD2 matching 14 bases. This CDR3 is 16 amino acids long. CDR1 is GTSNPN, CDR2 SVGIG, per germline (reference sequence). V dropped 0 bases and J dropped 5; count of bases not matched to a gene: 3.

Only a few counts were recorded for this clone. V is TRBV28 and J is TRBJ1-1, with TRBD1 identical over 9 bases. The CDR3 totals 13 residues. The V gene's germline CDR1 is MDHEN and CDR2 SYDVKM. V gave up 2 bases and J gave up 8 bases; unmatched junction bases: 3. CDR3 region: CASSLMTGGEAFF. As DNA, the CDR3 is TGTGCCAGCAGTTTAATGACAGGGGGAGAAGCTTTCTTT.

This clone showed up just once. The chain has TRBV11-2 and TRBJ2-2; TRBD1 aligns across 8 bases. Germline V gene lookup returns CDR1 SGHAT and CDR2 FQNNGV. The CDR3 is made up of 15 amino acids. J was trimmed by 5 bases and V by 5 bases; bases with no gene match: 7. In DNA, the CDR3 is TGTGCCAGCAGCCCCGGACAGGGAGGAACCGGGGAGCTGTTTTTT. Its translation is CASSPGQGGTGELFF. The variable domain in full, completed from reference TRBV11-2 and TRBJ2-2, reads EAGVAQSPRYKIIEKRQSVAFWCNPISGHATLYWYQQILGQGPKLLIQFQNNGVVDDSQLPKDRFSAERLKGVDSTLKIQPAKLEDSAVYLCASSPGQGGTGELFFGEGSRLTVL.